The 27 T cell receptor beta chains given below trace back to one sample, sequenced in a study of naive and memory T cell subsets. The SP2 primer and nested alpha and beta constant region primers amplified ligated cDNA in four rounds. TCRdb re-derived calls from the 5' RACE reads in MiXCR, one entry per CDR3 protein. Among 45,000 to 55,000 distinct CDR3 sequences listed, roughly 4.7% were seen once. A UMI-containing oligonucleotide was joined by 3' ligation to the TCR cDNA template. These receptor sequences come from a female donor in good health.

The chain recombines TRBV28 with TRBJ2-7; D is unresolved. Trimming pared 2 bases from V and 3 bases from J, leaving 5 bases between. The germline V gene has CDR1 MDHEN and CDR2 SYDVKM. This CDR3 spans 12 amino acids. As DNA, the CDR3 is TGTGCCAGCAGTTTAGCGGACTACGAGCAGTACTTC. Translated, it gives CASSLADYEQYF.

This clonotype came up many times. V and J are TRBV9 and TRBJ1-4; the D is unclear. V dropped 0 bases and J dropped 4 bases, with 10 bases sitting between them. Germline V gene data show CDR1 as SGDLS and CDR2 as YYNGEE. This CDR3 is built from 15 residues. CDR3 residues: CASSVERVSNEKLFF. CDR3 DNA: TGTGCCAGCAGCGTAGAAAGGGTTAGTAATGAAAAACTGTTTTTT. Complete variable domain (other parts from reference TRBV9 and TRBJ1-4): DSGVTQTPKHLITATGQRVTLRCSPRSGDLSVYWYQQSLDQGLQFLIQYYNGEERAKGNILERFSAQQFPDLHSELNLSSLELGDSALYFCASSVERVSNEKLFFGSGTQLSVL.

The rearrangement links TRBV28 to TRBJ1-2; the match to TRBD1 covers 8 bases. The CDR3 totals 14 residues. Germline V lookup: CDR1 MDHEN, CDR2 SYDVKM. The junction had 7 bases not matched to a gene; V was cut back by 5 bases and J by 5 bases. The CDR3 bases are TGTGCCAGCAGTCTACAGGGGGGATTATATGGCTACACCTTC. It codes for CASSLQGGLYGYTF.

This clonotype was recorded at least ten times. The chain employs TRBV28 and TRBJ2-2; D gene unclear. Trimming took 6 bases from V and 3 from J, leaving 11 bases between them. The germline V gene encodes CDR1 MDHEN and CDR2 SYDVKM. The CDR3 consists of 14 residues. The CDR3 protein is CASSPWVDTGELFF. The CDR3 nucleotides are TGTGCCAGCAGCCCTTGGGTGGACACCGGGGAGCTGTTTTTT.

Of note for this clonotype: Germline is not matched at one junction end, which may reflect a read error. This rearrangement joins TRBV7-7 to TRBJ2-1; D is undetermined. Germline CDR1 is SSHAT and CDR2 is FNYEAQ (reference sequence). This CDR3 has 16 residues. The CDR3 sequence is CASSPLKAGAYNEQFF. The DNA of the CDR3 is TGTGCTAGCAGCCCCCTTAAGGCCGGCGCCTACAATGAGCAGTTCTTC.

This clonotype was counted ten times or more. The gene calls are TRBV15 and TRBJ2-7, with D perhaps matching TRBD2 (5 bases). Looked up from germline, CDR1 is LNHNV and CDR2 is YYDKDF (reference sequence). V was shortened by 1 base and J by 6 bases, with 13 bases between the two germline ends. This CDR3 contains 14 residues. This chain's CDR3 is CATSRVRAGPEQYF. The DNA of the CDR3 is TGTGCCACCAGCAGAGTCCGGGCGGGCCCCGAGCAGTACTTC.

This clonotype has a count of ten or more. The chain links TRBV6-2 or TRBV6-3 to TRBJ1-1, with D uncertain. CDR1 and CDR2 (germline): MNHEY, SVGEGT. Trimming shortened V by 0 bases and J by 0 bases, and 8 bases separated the two germline ends. CDR3 length: 15 amino acids. The CDR3 region has the DNA TGTGCCAGCAGTTACTCTGCACCGTTGAACACTGAAGCTTTCTTT. It is translated as CASSYSAPLNTEAFF.

The J gene is TRBJ2-1, the V gene TRBV29-1; possible D gene TRBD1, 6 bases. V lost 2 bases to trimming and J lost 6 bases, with 8 bases between them. Germline CDR1 reads SQVTM; CDR2 reads ANQGSEA. CDR3 length equals 12 residues. This CDR3 is CSVERTVNEQFF. CDR3 coding DNA: TGCAGCGTTGAAAGGACAGTCAATGAGCAGTTCTTC.

This clonotype was observed at least ten times. This chain uses TRBV7-2 with TRBJ2-5; 10 bases align to TRBD1. The CDR3 contains 15 residues. Per germline, CDR1 SGHTA and CDR2 FQGNSA. With V trimmed by 2 bases and J by 3 bases, 3 bases remained unmatched. CDR3: CASSLPGTGEETQYF. The CDR3 coding sequence is TGTGCCAGCAGCTTACCCGGGACAGGGGAAGAGACCCAGTACTTC. The full variable domain, in which reference TRBV7-2 and TRBJ2-5 provide the parts outside the CDR3, is GAGVSQSPSNKVTEKGKDVELRCDPISGHTALYWYRQSLGQGLEFLIYFQGNSAPDKSGLPSDRFSAERTGGSVSTLTIQRTQQEDSAVYLCASSLPGTGEETQYFGPGTRLLVL.

This clonotype occurred many times. The genes are TRBV5-6 and TRBJ2-7; 8 bases fit TRBD1. The germline V gene encodes CDR1 SGHDT and CDR2 YYEEEE. This CDR3 comprises 16 residues. The V segment lost 4 bases and the J segment 3 bases; nucleotides outside the gene matches: 12. The CDR3 DNA follows: TGTGCCAGCAGCCTAATCGGGACAGGACTATTCTACGAGCAGTACTTC. Its protein is CASSLIGTGLFYEQYF.

The table lists this clonotype with a few counts. One junction end does not reproduce the germline sequence, and a read error may be involved. The V and J genes are TRBV7-8 and TRBJ1-2; 7 nucleotides agree with TRBD1. This CDR3 comprises 14 residues. Germline loops: CDR1 SGHVS, CDR2 FQNEAQ. The CDR3 sequence: CASSLADRAHGDTF. CDR3 DNA: TGTGCCAGCAGCTTGGCCGACAGGGCCCATGGCGACACCTTC. Filled out from reference TRBV7-8 and TRBJ1-2, the complete variable domain reads GAGVSQSPRYKVAKRGQDVALRCDPISGHVSLFWYQQALGQGPEFLTYFQNEAQLDKSGLPSDRFFAERPEGSVSTLKIQRTQQEDSAVYLCASSLADRAHGDTFGSGTRLTVV.

This clonotype was recorded many times. This rearrangement joins TRBV7-8 to TRBJ2-1; D assignment may be TRBD1 or TRBD2 (6 bases each). The CDR3 totals 14 residues. V was clipped by 3 bases and J by 9 bases, with 15 bases between them. Germline V CDR1 and CDR2: SGHVS, FQNEAQ. The CDR3 DNA follows: TGTGCCAGCAGCTTGCGGAGGGGGAGAATTGAGCAGTTCTTC. Translation: CASSLRRGRIEQFF.

This clonotype has at least ten counts. The chain carries TRBV29-1 and TRBJ2-2; D perhaps matches TRBD2 (6 bases). From germline, CDR1 is SQVTM and CDR2 ANQGSEA. V shed 6 bases and J shed 5 bases, with 16 bases lying between them. The CDR3 has 14 amino acids. CDR3 loop: CSVALGGGTGELFF. The CDR3 DNA is TGCAGCGTGGCCTTGGGAGGAGGGACCGGGGAGCTGTTTTTT.

This clonotype was seen repeatedly, ten times or more. The V gene is TRBV28, the J gene TRBJ1-5; maybe TRBD1 (5 bases). CDR1 is MDHEN, CDR2 SYDVKM, per germline. CDR3 size: 15 residues. V was cut by 4 bases and J by 7 bases, with 17 bases left in between. In DNA form, the CDR3 reads TGTGCCAGCAGTTCTTCTGGGGCGGTAGGGCAGCCCCAGCATTTT. It encodes CASSSSGAVGQPQHF. Based on the CDR3 plus reference TRBV28 and TRBJ1-5, the full variable domain is DVKVTQSSRYLVKRTGEKVFLECVQDMDHENMFWYRQDPGLGLRLIYFSYDVKMKEKGDIPEGYSVSREKKERFSLILESASTNQTSMYLCASSSSGAVGQPQHFGDGTRLSIL.

This clonotype was recorded a few times. The chain combines TRBV5-4 with TRBJ2-2; no clear D. The CDR3 is 13 amino acids. CDR1 is SGHNT, CDR2 YYREEE, per germline (reference sequence). V was clipped by 7 bases and J by 8 bases, with 15 bases between them. CDR3: CASALWGIGELFF. CDR3 nucleotide sequence: TGTGCCAGCGCACTCTGGGGTATAGGGGAGCTGTTTTTT.

This clonotype is medium-sized. The chain joins TRBV11-3 to TRBJ1-1; perhaps TRBD1 as D (5 bases). Germline V CDR1 and CDR2: SGHNT, YENEEA. V lost 5 bases and J 1 base, leaving 8 bases between the germline ends. The CDR3 extends over 13 amino acids. CDR3 DNA: TGTGCCAGCAGCCCCGGGACGAACACTGAAGCTTTCTTT. It yields the protein CASSPGTNTEAFF.

This clonotype occurred many times. The chain joins TRBV6-6 to TRBJ2-7; D could derive from TRBD1 or TRBD2 (6 bases each). This CDR3 region has 13 residues. CDR1 and CDR2 (germline): MNHNY, SVGAGI (reference sequence). V shed 8 bases and J shed 5 bases, with 16 bases lying between them. CDR3 amino acids: CASLGRGGHEQYF. CDR3 coding DNA: TGTGCCAGCTTAGGCAGGGGAGGCCACGAGCAGTACTTC.

This clonotype has at least ten counts. The V gene is TRBV12-3 or TRBV12-4, the J gene TRBJ2-2; a weak D match, TRBD2 (6 bases). This CDR3 contains 15 residues. V lost 3 bases to trimming and J lost 4 bases, with 12 bases between them. CDR3 in amino acids: CASSLSAGSTGELFF. CDR3 nucleotides: TGTGCCAGCAGTTTGTCGGCGGGGAGCACCGGGGAGCTGTTTTTT.

This clonotype was found many times. This sequence joins TRBV19 and TRBJ2-7, with D uncertain. CDR3 size: 13 residues. V was shortened by 5 bases and J by 0 bases, with 8 bases between the two germline ends. The germline CDR1 and CDR2 sequences are LNHDA and SQIVND (reference sequence). The CDR3 protein is CASSGLNSYEQYF. Here the CDR3 DNA reads TGTGCCAGTAGTGGGCTCAACTCCTACGAGCAGTACTTC.

This clonotype was counted ten times or more. Written as DNA, the CDR3 is TGTGCCAGCAGTTACGGGGGGGTTTCCTACGAGCAGTACTTC. It yields the protein CASSYGGVSYEQYF. This rearrangement joins TRBV6-2 or TRBV6-3 to TRBJ2-7; 7 nucleotides agree with TRBD2. V gave up 2 bases and J gave up 1 base; unmatched junction bases: 2. CDR3 length: 14 amino acids. CDR1 and CDR2 from the germline V gene are MNHEY and SVGEGT.

In this sample, this clonotype turned up a few times. The chain has TRBV11-2 and TRBJ2-5; 11 bases fit TRBD2. Germline CDR1 and CDR2: SGHAT and FQNNGV. This CDR3 comprises 15 residues. Trimming took 5 bases from V and 3 from J; bases not matched to a gene: 5. As DNA, the CDR3 is TGTGCCAGCAGCCGGACTAGCGGGTGGGAAGAGACCCAGTACTTC. Its translation: CASSRTSGWEETQYF. The variable domain in full, with the rest retrieved from reference TRBV11-2 and TRBJ2-5, is EAGVAQSPRYKIIEKRQSVAFWCNPISGHATLYWYQQILGQGPKLLIQFQNNGVVDDSQLPKDRFSAERLKGVDSTLKIQPAKLEDSAVYLCASSRTSGWEETQYFGPGTRLLVL.

This clonotype has at least ten counts. The V and J genes are TRBV20-1 and TRBJ2-5; 7 positions agree with TRBD1. Germline V gene data show CDR1 as DFQATT and CDR2 as SNEGSKA (reference sequence). J gave up 5 bases and V 1 base, and 7 bases lay outside the gene matches. The CDR3 totals 14 residues. The CDR3 loop reads CSARATGSGETQYF. The CDR3 nucleotides are TGCAGTGCTAGAGCGACAGGGTCGGGCGAGACCCAGTACTTC.

This clonotype appeared many times. The genes are TRBV9 and TRBJ2-5, with 7 nucleotides matching TRBD1. The germline V gene encodes CDR1 SGDLS and CDR2 YYNGEE. The CDR3 covers 13 residues. The V segment lost 0 bases and the J segment 4 bases; nucleotides outside the gene matches: 0. Here the CDR3 reads CASSVEGAETQYF. DNA of the CDR3: TGTGCCAGCAGCGTAGAGGGGGCAGAGACCCAGTACTTC.

About this clonotype: It may be a read error: a sequence one base away is much more abundant. The chain links TRBV20-1 to TRBJ1-6; TRBD1 might be the D (5 bases). Germline loops: CDR1 DFQATT, CDR2 SNEGSKA (reference sequence). This CDR3 is 15 amino acids long. The CDR3 protein is CSAREPRGDKSPLDF. In DNA form, the CDR3 reads TGCAGTGCTAGAGAGCCGAGAGGGGATAAGTCACCCCTCGACTTT.

This clonotype was picked up many times. V gene TRBV15 combines with J gene TRBJ2-1, with a possible D match to TRBD1 (5 bases). The CDR3 is 15 amino acids. V dropped 4 bases and J dropped 6 bases, with 16 bases sitting between them. CDR1 is LNHNV, CDR2 YYDKDF, per germline (reference sequence). The CDR3 nucleotides read TGTGCCACCAGCATTGGCAGGGATATCGTCAATGAGCAGTTCTTC. Translated: CATSIGRDIVNEQFF. Together with reference TRBV15 and TRBJ2-1, the CDR3 gives the full variable domain: DAMVIQNPRYQVTQFGKPVTLSCSQTLNHNVMYWYQQKSSQAPKLLFHYYDKDFNNEADTPDNFQSRRPNTSFCFLDIRSPGLGDTAMYLCATSIGRDIVNEQFFGPGTRLTVL.

This clonotype appeared many times. The chain employs TRBV24-1 and TRBJ1-4, with D unresolved. Germline V lookup: CDR1 KGHDR, CDR2 SFDVKD. Trimming left V 4 bases short and J 3 bases short, with 17 bases between. The CDR3 contains 17 residues. CDR3: CATSDPQVGNANEKLFF. Here the CDR3 DNA reads TGTGCCACCAGTGACCCCCAGGTGGGGAATGCTAATGAAAAACTGTTTTTT.

This clonotype was recorded many times. The rearrangement uses TRBV28 and TRBJ2-7; 10 bases are a match to TRBD2. V gave up 3 bases and J gave up 4 bases; unmatched junction bases: 3. Germline assignment: CDR1 MDHEN and CDR2 SYDVKM. CDR3 length: 14 residues. CDR3 in DNA: TGTGCCAGCAGTTTTGGAGCGGGAGGGTACGAGCAGTACTTC. Translation: CASSFGAGGYEQYF.